Below, 27 T cell receptor beta chains from the same sample are listed, as sequenced in a study of blood T cell repertoires in COVID-19. Data came from immunoSEQ multiplex PCR; TCRdb stores just in-frame clones and leaves some out. The repertoire consists of approximately 46,000 clones, with around 82% occurring once and the leading ten covering roughly an eighth. Sample: peripheral blood. Receptors originate from a human donor in a cohort sampled during active COVID-19.

The genes are TRBV2 and TRBJ1-1, with D tentatively TRBD1 (6 bases). This CDR3 is 13 amino acids long. V lost 9 bases and J lost 1, with 12 bases in between. Per germline, CDR1 SNHLY and CDR2 FYNNEI. The CDR3 sequence: CASRGQRNTEAFF. CDR3 coding DNA: TGTGCCAGTAGAGGACAGAGGAACACTGAAGCTTTCTTT. Together with reference TRBV2 and TRBJ1-1, the CDR3 gives the full variable domain: EPEVTQTPSHQVTQMGQEVILRCVPISNHLYFYWYRQILGQKVEFLVSFYNNEISEKSEIFDDQFSVERPDGSNFTLKIRSTKLEDSAMYFCASRGQRNTEAFFGQGTRLTVV.

The chain combines TRBV4-1 with TRBJ2-6, with 7 bases identical to TRBD1. The germline gives CDR1 MGHRA, CDR2 YSYEKL. This CDR3 contains 18 residues. V shed 3 bases and J 4 bases; nucleotides not matched to a gene: 12. The CDR3 DNA reads TGCGCCAGCAGCCACCCCGGGACAGTCCGCCGGGGGGCCAACGTCCTGACTTTC. This encodes CASSHPGTVRRGANVLTF.

The chain has TRBV7-2 and TRBJ2-1; 9 bases line up with TRBD2. The CDR3 extends over 19 amino acids. V lost 2 bases, J lost 1 base, and 12 bases stayed unmatched. Germline loops: CDR1 SGHTA, CDR2 FQGNSA. CDR3 sequence (DNA): TGTGCCAGCAGCTTACGAGCGGGGGGAGGTTATATGTCCTACAATGAGCAGTTCTTC. It translates to CASSLRAGGGYMSYNEQFF.

In DNA, the CDR3 is TGCGCCAGCAGCTTCGGGCGGGGAGGCAACACTGAAGCTTTCTTT. Translation gives CASSFGRGGNTEAFF. The V and J genes are TRBV5-1 and TRBJ1-1, with unresolved D. The CDR3 has 15 residues. The germline V gene has CDR1 SGHRS and CDR2 YFSETQ. V gave up 2 bases and J gave up 2 bases, with 13 bases separating them.

This chain connects TRBV28 to TRBJ2-3, with TRBD2 matching over 7 bases. Germline CDR1 reads MDHEN; CDR2 reads SYDVKM. There are 15 residues in the CDR3. Trimming took 8 bases from V and 5 from J; bases not matched to a gene: 13. The CDR3 reads CASHELGGSGDTQYF. DNA of the CDR3: TGTGCCAGCCACGAGCTCGGGGGGTCGGGAGATACGCAGTATTTT.

The rearrangement uses TRBV2 and TRBJ1-4; 8 bases fit TRBD1. CDR3 length: 14 residues. Germline values: CDR1 SNHLY, CDR2 FYNNEI. The J segment lost 7 bases and the V segment lost 6 bases, leaving 7 bases of the junction unmatched. As DNA, the CDR3 is TGTGCCAGCAGCCTCCGGGACAGGAGTGAAAAACTGTTTTTT. It codes for CASSLRDRSEKLFF.

This clone occurred once. This rearrangement joins TRBV30 to TRBJ1-6; D gene unclear. The germline gives CDR1 GTSNPN, CDR2 SVGIG (reference sequence). V was clipped by 4 bases and J by 0 bases, with 7 bases between them. The CDR3 covers 14 residues. CDR3 in amino acids: CAWTGSSYNSPLHF. CDR3 in DNA: TGTGCCTGGACTGGGAGCTCCTATAATTCACCCCTCCACTTT.

CDR3 nucleotide sequence: TGTGCCAGTGGGGGGTTCGGGGGGCAGCCCCAGCATTTT. It codes for CASGGFGGQPQHF. V and J are TRBV19 and TRBJ1-5, with a possible D match to TRBD1 (5 bases). Germline loops: CDR1 LNHDA, CDR2 SQIVND (reference sequence). The V end was cut by 8 bases, the J end by 7 bases, with 15 bases between. The CDR3 contains 13 residues.

The chain is built from TRBV2 and TRBJ2-3; 13 bases fit TRBD2. The CDR3 length is 15 residues. With 5 bases clipped from V and 5 bases from J, the junction kept 4 bases outside the gene matches. CDR1 and CDR2 from the germline V gene are SNHLY and FYNNEI. DNA of the CDR3: TGTGCCAGCAGTAAACTAGCGGGGGGGCTAGATACGCAGTATTTT. Translation: CASSKLAGGLDTQYF.

About this clone itself: The junction does not match germline at one end; this may be a read error. V gene TRBV2 combines with J gene TRBJ2-5; no clear D. The CDR3 sequence is 12 residues long. CDR1 SNHLY and CDR2 FYNNEI come from the germline V gene. The CDR3 DNA follows: TGTGCCAGCAGTGGACACCAAAAGACCCAGTACTTC. Encoded protein: CASSGHQKTQYF.

This sequence joins TRBV4-2 and TRBJ1-2; a possible D gene is TRBD1 (5 bases). Per the germline V gene, CDR1 is LGHNA and CDR2 is YNFKEQ. The CDR3 extends over 17 amino acids. Trimming pared 0 bases from V and 4 bases from J, leaving 18 bases between. CDR3 nucleotide sequence: TGTGCCAGCAGCCAAGAGTGGCTCGGGGGATCCCCCTATGGCTACACCTTC. As protein: CASSQEWLGGSPYGYTF.

This sequence joins TRBV30 and TRBJ1-4; the D is unclear. V lost 0 bases, J lost 0 bases, and 20 bases lay in between. CDR1 and CDR2 from the germline V gene are GTSNPN and SVGIG (reference sequence). There are 19 residues in the CDR3. CDR3 in DNA: TGTGCCTGGAGTGTACCGAGGCTCCAGCTATTTGCAACTAATGAAAAACTGTTTTTT. Its translation: CAWSVPRLQLFATNEKLFF. The full variable domain, with the rest looked up from reference TRBV30 and TRBJ1-4, is SQTIHQWPATLVQPVGSPLSLECTVEGTSNPNLYWYRQAAGRGLQLLFYSVGIGQISSEVPQNLSASRPQDRQFILSSKKLLLSDSGFYLCAWSVPRLQLFATNEKLFFGSGTQLSVL.

The CDR3 bases are TGTGCCAGTAGTATTGGGAGGAGTACTGAAGCTTTCTTT. It specifies CASSIGRSTEAFF. V is TRBV19 and J is TRBJ1-1; no definite D call. Looked up from germline, CDR1 is LNHDA and CDR2 is SQIVND (reference sequence). Between the trimmed V and J ends, which lost 3 bases and 5 bases, there was a span of 10 bases. The CDR3 has 13 residues.

The V and J genes are TRBV27 and TRBJ2-7, with 9 bases matching TRBD1. The V and J ends lost 5 bases and 4 bases, in that order; junction bases with no gene match: 9. The germline V gene encodes CDR1 MNHEY and CDR2 SMNVEV (reference sequence). This CDR3 contains 15 residues. CDR3 region: CASSPMGQGIYEQYF. CDR3 in DNA: TGTGCCAGCAGTCCGATGGGACAGGGTATTTACGAGCAGTACTTC.

The genes are TRBV28 and TRBJ1-2; 7 bases match TRBD1. CDR3 length: 13 amino acids. Losses at the gene ends were 6 bases for V and 10 bases for J; bases not matched to a gene: 11. Germline values: CDR1 MDHEN, CDR2 SYDVKM. The CDR3 DNA follows: TGTGCCAGCAGCCCCCAGCCGGACAGGTCCTACACCTTC. Translating gives CASSPQPDRSYTF.

This rearrangement joins TRBV7-8 to TRBJ1-2, with 11 bases matching TRBD1. Per germline, CDR1 SGHVS and CDR2 FQNEAQ. This CDR3 is 13 amino acids long. V shed 10 bases and J 7 bases; nucleotides not matched to a gene: 8. As DNA, the CDR3 is TGTGCCACCAGTGGACAGGGGGCGCGTGGCTACACCTTC. Encoded protein: CATSGQGARGYTF.

This chain links TRBV11-1 with TRBJ2-5, with 12 bases matching TRBD2. The CDR3 has 16 amino acids. The ends lost 5 bases at V and 3 bases at J; junction bases unmatched: 7. Germline V CDR1 and CDR2: SGHAT, FQDESV (reference sequence). The CDR3 loop is CASSDQLAGGKETQYF. In DNA form, the CDR3 reads TGTGCCAGCAGCGACCAACTAGCGGGGGGCAAAGAGACCCAGTACTTC.

The rearrangement uses TRBV5-4 and TRBJ1-1, with D unclear. Trimming cost V 3 bases and J 1 base, with 10 bases left between them. The germline V gene has CDR1 SGHNT and CDR2 YYREEE (reference sequence). The CDR3 extends over 14 amino acids. This CDR3 is CASSSITRNTEAFF. CDR3 sequence (DNA): TGTGCCAGCAGCTCAATTACAAGGAACACTGAAGCTTTCTTT.

J is TRBJ2-7 and V is TRBV11-3; 8 positions match TRBD2. The CDR3 totals 13 residues. The trim removed 6 bases at V and 5 bases at J, leaving 6 bases unmatched. CDR1 SGHNT and CDR2 YENEEA come from the germline V gene. CDR3 in DNA: TGTGCCAGCAGTTCGGGGGGGGCCCACGAGCAGTACTTC. It translates to CASSSGGAHEQYF. The full variable domain, rest sourced from reference TRBV11-3 and TRBJ2-7, is EAGVVQSPRYKIIEKKQPVAFWCNPISGHNTLYWYLQNLGQGPELLIRYENEEAVDDSQLPKDRFSAERLKGVDSTLKIQPAELGDSAVYLCASSSGGAHEQYFGPGTRLTVT.

CDR3 sequence reads: CASSFTWTSGGLREQYF. DNA of the CDR3: TGCGCCAGCAGCTTTACCTGGACTAGCGGGGGTCTTCGGGAGCAGTACTTC. The rearrangement joins TRBV5-1 to TRBJ2-7; 13 nucleotides match TRBD2. This CDR3 spans 17 amino acids. V lost 2 bases, J lost 7 bases, and 12 bases stayed unmatched. The V gene's germline CDR1 is SGHRS and CDR2 YFSETQ.

V gene TRBV18 combines with J gene TRBJ1-6; D gene uncertain. Germline V CDR1 and CDR2: KGHSH, LQKENI. There are 14 residues in the CDR3. Trimming removed 0 bases at V and 6 bases at J, with 6 bases between. The CDR3 DNA reads as TGTGCCAGCTCACCACCGTCCAGTAATTCACCCCTCCACTTT. Protein: CASSPPSSNSPLHF.

This chain links TRBV5-6 with TRBJ2-5, with 8 bases aligning to TRBD2. With 3 bases clipped from V and 2 bases from J, the junction kept 12 bases outside the gene matches. The CDR3 totals 17 residues. The germline V gene has CDR1 SGHDT and CDR2 YYEEEE. This chain's CDR3 is CASSSLSGGEGQETQYF. The CDR3 bases are TGTGCCAGCAGCTCCCTTTCGGGGGGGGAGGGTCAAGAGACCCAGTACTTC. Using reference TRBV5-6 and TRBJ2-5 for the parts outside the CDR3, the full variable domain is DAGVTQSPTHLIKTRGQQVTLRCSPKSGHDTVSWYQQALGQGPQFIFQYYEEEERQRGNFPDRFSGHQFPNYSSELNVNALLLGDSALYLCASSSLSGGEGQETQYFGPGTRLLVL.

V usage is TRBV6-5 and J usage is TRBJ2-7; TRBD1 is a possible D gene (6 bases). This CDR3 region has 14 residues. CDR1 and CDR2 from the germline V gene are MNHEY and SVGAGI. V lost 8 bases and J 2 bases, leaving 16 bases between the germline ends. CDR3 nucleotides: TGTGCCAGCTCGGGACACGGCAGGGCCTACGAGCAGTACTTC. It encodes CASSGHGRAYEQYF.

This chain joins TRBV10-2 and TRBJ2-3, with D possibly TRBD2 on 6 matching bases. Germline V CDR1 and CDR2: WSHSY, SAAADI. Trimming took off 4 bases at V and 3 bases at J, with 11 bases between the two ends. This CDR3 comprises 14 residues. Here the CDR3 DNA reads TGCGCCAGCAGTGCCCGCCTAGCGACAGATACGCAGTATTTT. Translated, it gives CASSARLATDTQYF.

The rearrangement joins TRBV10-3 to TRBJ1-2; possible D gene TRBD1, 5 bases. From germline, CDR1 is ENHRY and CDR2 SYGVKD. The CDR3 consists of 13 residues. Deletions cut 6 bases from V and 0 bases from J, with 8 bases between. In nucleotides, the CDR3 is TGTGCCATCAGAGGGGATGCTAACTATGGCTACACCTTC. Translated, it gives CAIRGDANYGYTF.

V gene TRBV6-1 combines with J gene TRBJ2-2, with TRBD2 as a possible D gene (6 bases). V was trimmed by 2 bases and J by 4 bases, leaving 11 bases between them. The CDR3 spans 15 residues. Germline V CDR1 and CDR2: MNHNS, SASEGT. The CDR3 nucleotides read TGTGCCAGCAGTGAACCGGGACTGAGCACCGGGGAGCTGTTTTTT. Translating gives CASSEPGLSTGELFF.

The gene calls are TRBV28 and TRBJ2-4; D possibly corresponds to TRBD2 (6 bases). The CDR3 runs to 17 residues. The germline gives CDR1 MDHEN, CDR2 SYDVKM. V was shortened by 5 bases and J by 0 bases, with 17 bases between the two germline ends. CDR3 amino acids: CASSPPGVGVAKNIQYF. CDR3 DNA: TGTGCCAGCAGTCCCCCGGGGGTAGGAGTAGCCAAAAACATTCAGTACTTC.